Following are 9 T cell receptor beta chains from one sample sequenced in a study of T cell repertoires in cytomegalovirus infection (dated by TCRdb to about 2019). Data came from an Illumina HiSeq 1500. Through fastp at Q25 and MiXCR, TCRdb rebuilt clones from the public reads, retaining in-frame beta chains. When rows share a CDR3 protein, they turn into one entry using the most common DNA and genes. In all, the sample holds 110,000 to 150,000 distinct CDR3 sequences, and approximately 30% of those were seen once. The biggest ten clones account for around 50% of the sample. Interpreted using the paper, the treatment or condition label stands for: in vitro stimulation with specific CMV peptide epitopes to enrich CMV-specific T cells. These receptors' targets are unknown. The specimen comprised CD8+ T cells from cultured PBMCs, sampled from culture after CMV antigen stimulation. The receptors derive from a human donor in good health (CMV status not recorded). Some clones in this sample may be carry-over from other donors' samples.

This rearrangement joins TRBV12-3 or TRBV12-4 to TRBJ1-5; maybe TRBD1 (6 bases). This CDR3 has 14 amino acids. V was cut by 6 bases and J by 1 base, with 10 bases left in between. The CDR3 sequence: CASRIGGSNQPQHF. The CDR3 DNA reads as TGTGCCAGCAGGATTGGGGGCAGCAATCAGCCCCAGCATTTT.

The chain joins TRBV12-3 or TRBV12-4 to TRBJ1-2; 8 bases agree with TRBD1. V lost 5 bases to trimming and J lost 1 base; unmatched junction nucleotides: 6. The length of the CDR3 is 15 residues. The DNA of the CDR3 is TGTGCCAGCAGTCCTCAGGGGGCAAATAACTATGGCTACACCTTC. Encoded protein: CASSPQGANNYGYTF.

This chain links TRBV27 with TRBJ1-5, with a possible D match to TRBD1 (6 bases). V lost 8 bases to trimming and J lost 7 bases, with 15 bases between them. Germline CDR1 reads MNHEY; CDR2 reads SMNVEV (reference sequence). The CDR3 totals 13 residues. CDR3 in DNA: TGTGCCAGCTCCAGGGGCCTCAAACAGCCCCAGCATTTT. The encoded protein is CASSRGLKQPQHF.

This clonotype has more than one count but fewer than ten. This sequence joins TRBV27 and TRBJ2-1; 14 bases fit TRBD2. V lost 6 bases, J lost 7 bases, and 8 bases stayed unmatched. CDR3 size: 16 residues. CDR1 is MNHEY and CDR2 is SMNVEV in the germline V gene (reference sequence). DNA for the CDR3: TGTGCCAGCAGGAGGGGACTAGCGGGGGCCGTAAATGAGCAGTTCTTC. The encoded protein is CASRRGLAGAVNEQFF.

At least ten counts were recorded for this clonotype. J is TRBJ2-1 and V is TRBV20-1; D gene unclear. V was pared by 0 bases and J by 5 bases, with 14 bases between. Germline-derived CDR1 and CDR2 are DFQATT and SNEGSKA (reference sequence). This CDR3 is built from 15 residues. The chain's CDR3 is CSARDLPYVDNEQFF. CDR3 sequence (DNA): TGCAGTGCTAGAGATCTCCCGTATGTAGACAATGAGCAGTTCTTC.

This clonotype was seen once. The chain uses TRBV19 and TRBJ2-5; 10 bases agree with TRBD1. This CDR3 is 15 amino acids long. CDR1 and CDR2 (germline): LNHDA, SQIVND (reference sequence). Trimming took 9 bases from V and 4 from J; bases not matched to a gene: 11. CDR3: CASHGTGALIETQYF. The CDR3 region has the DNA TGTGCCAGCCACGGGACAGGGGCCTTGATAGAGACCCAGTACTTC.

This clonotype was picked up a small number of times. V and J are TRBV2 and TRBJ2-1, with 10 bases aligning to TRBD2. With V trimmed by 8 bases and J by 1 base, 2 bases remained unmatched. The CDR3 loop spans 14 amino acids. Germline values: CDR1 SNHLY, CDR2 FYNNEI. CDR3 nucleotides: TGTGCCAGCCAAGCGGGGGGGTCCTACAATGAGCAGTTCTTC. Its protein product is CASQAGGSYNEQFF.

The chain combines TRBV7-8 with TRBJ2-7; D perhaps matches TRBD2 (6 bases). The CDR3 is 14 residues long. Germline V CDR1 and CDR2: SGHVS, FQNEAQ. V was pared by 4 bases and J by 6 bases, with 16 bases between. The CDR3 sequence is CASSSRDQRSEQYF. CDR3 nucleotides: TGTGCCAGCAGCTCGCGGGACCAAAGGTCCGAGCAGTACTTC.

This clonotype was seen more than once but under ten times. The chain has TRBV7-6 and TRBJ2-3; D unresolved. The CDR3 runs to 13 residues. V lost 5 bases and J 5 bases, leaving 11 bases between the germline ends. The germline V gene has CDR1 SGHVS and CDR2 FNYEAQ. Here the CDR3 DNA reads TGTGCCAGCAGCCCCTGGGTCCAAGATACGCAGTATTTT. It encodes CASSPWVQDTQYF.